This T cell receptor (beta chain) derives from a study of T cell responses to AZD1222 COVID-19 vaccine. Overall study results and limits: Vaccine-related CD4 TCRs covered spike, predominating at 160-218 and 743-854. Among AZD1222 vaccinees, only six or seven were seropositive at baseline.

Only in-frame clones appear in the TCRdb table, and some are missing; sequencing was by immunoSEQ multiplex PCR. The repertoire has over 120,000 clones, around 92% of them found once; the top ten carry 3% to 4%. In regard to this clone: What it binds is not known.

This TCR came from an adult who received the AZD1222 COVID-19 vaccine. This sample comprised peripheral blood, obtained 28 days after the second AZD1222 dose.

CDR3 sequence (DNA): TGTGCCAGCAGTGTCTGGCAAGAGACCCAGTACTTC. As protein: CASSVWQETQYF. The chain recombines TRBV2 with TRBJ2-5; D ambiguous. V dropped 4 bases and J dropped 2 bases, with 5 bases sitting between them. This CDR3 is 12 amino acids long. Germline loops: CDR1 SNHLY, CDR2 FYNNEI. Supplemented by reference TRBV2 and TRBJ2-5, the full variable domain reads EPEVTQTPSHQVTQMGQEVILRCVPISNHLYFYWYRQILGQKVEFLVSFYNNEISEKSEIFDDQFSVERPDGSNFTLKIRSTKLEDSAMYFCASSVWQETQYFGPGTRLLVL.